The 31 T cell receptor beta chains below come from one sample, sequenced in a study of identical twins. TCRdb reanalysed the 5' RACE reads using MiXCR and keeps one entry per CDR3 protein. This table has fewer than 650,000 distinct CDR3 sequences, 9.6% appearing once. This same sample was also taken into another study, of yellow fever vaccine responses in identical twins.

Sequenced: PBMCs. The receptor source for this set is a woman aged 18 to 35 in good health.

In this sample, this clonotype turned up a few times. V usage is TRBV6-5 and J usage is TRBJ2-1, with TRBD2 matching 10 bases. The CDR3 consists of 15 residues. J gave up 12 bases and V 3 bases, and 11 bases lay outside the gene matches. Germline CDR1 MNHEY, CDR2 SVGAGI. The CDR3 nucleotides are TGTGCCAGCAGTTATCTAGCGGGAGATCTCGGGGTGCAGTTCTTC. It yields the protein CASSYLAGDLGVQFF.

This chain links TRBV20-1 with TRBJ2-7, with D tentatively TRBD1 (5 bases). The ends were cut back, 4 bases at V and 3 bases at J, with 19 bases in the middle. CDR1 DFQATT and CDR2 SNEGSKA come from the germline V gene (reference sequence). This CDR3 contains 15 residues. The CDR3 DNA reads as TGCAGTGCTAATAGCAGGGTCGAGGCGTTCTACGAGCAGTACTTC. It is translated as CSANSRVEAFYEQYF.

The CDR3 loop is CSARGTGNRYNEQFF. CDR3 sequence (DNA): TGCAGTGCTAGAGGCACAGGCAACCGATACAATGAGCAGTTCTTC. The V and J genes are TRBV20-1 and TRBJ2-1, with a weak D call TRBD1 (5 bases). Deletions cut 1 base from V and 4 bases from J, with 14 bases between. This CDR3 comprises 15 residues. Germline values: CDR1 DFQATT, CDR2 SNEGSKA (reference sequence).

The chain uses TRBV5-1 and TRBJ1-1; weak D call: TRBD1 (6 bases). Germline loops: CDR1 SGHRS, CDR2 YFSETQ. The CDR3 runs 14 residues. V was pared by 0 bases and J by 7 bases, with 13 bases between. CDR3 DNA: TGCGCCAGCAGCTTGGCCGCCAGGGGAGGTGAAGCTTTCTTT. This codes for CASSLAARGGEAFF.

The rearrangement uses TRBV28 and TRBJ2-6; weak D call: TRBD1 (6 bases). Per the germline V gene, CDR1 is MDHEN and CDR2 is SYDVKM. The CDR3 contains 19 residues. Trimming cost V 3 bases and J 0 bases, with 18 bases left between them. The chain's CDR3 is CASSLSLGTPSSGANVLTF. The CDR3 bases are TGTGCCAGCAGTTTGTCGTTGGGGACACCAAGCTCTGGGGCCAACGTCCTGACTTTC.

This clonotype was observed a few times. The rearrangement uses TRBV5-5 and TRBJ2-3; 10 nucleotides line up with TRBD2. CDR1 is SGHKS, CDR2 YYEKEE, per germline (reference sequence). The CDR3 totals 16 residues. V shed 4 bases, J shed 2 bases, and the junction held 7 bases outside the gene matches. The DNA of the CDR3 is TGTGCCAGCAGCCATCGGACTAGCGGTTACACAGATACGCAGTATTTT. As protein: CASSHRTSGYTDTQYF.

This clonotype was counted a few times. The rearrangement links TRBV5-1 to TRBJ1-5; a weak D match, TRBD1 (6 bases). The CDR3 spans 14 residues. Germline V gene sequence: CDR1 SGHRS, CDR2 YFSETQ. Deletions cut 0 bases from V and 8 bases from J, with 12 bases between. CDR3 amino acids: CASSLGAGVEPQHF. The DNA of the CDR3 is TGCGCCAGCAGCTTGGGGGCAGGGGTTGAGCCCCAGCATTTT.

About this clonotype: The junction does not match germline at one end; this may be a read error. This sequence joins TRBV20-1 and TRBJ1-3; D not certain. The CDR3 is 11 residues long. Germline CDR1 is DFQATT and CDR2 is SNEGSKA (reference sequence). CDR3 residues: CSASSGLSERF. CDR3 nucleotide sequence: TGCAGTGCTAGCTCTGGGCTTTCTGAGCGATTT.

The rearrangement joins TRBV4-3 to TRBJ2-3, with D unresolved. Trimming shortened V by 1 base and J by 6 bases, and 17 bases separated the two germline ends. The CDR3 loop spans 16 amino acids. Per the germline V gene, CDR1 is LGHNA and CDR2 is YSLEER. Here the CDR3 reads CASSQGRASLTDTQYF. The CDR3 bases are TGCGCCAGCAGCCAAGGCCGGGCTTCTCTCACGGATACGCAGTATTTT.

This clonotype occurred a few times. The chain employs TRBV6-2 or TRBV6-3 and TRBJ2-3, with 8 bases fitting TRBD2. The CDR3 runs to 16 residues. The junction had 6 bases not matched to a gene; V was cut back by 2 bases and J by 2 bases. Germline V gives CDR1 MNHEY, CDR2 SVGEGT. The CDR3 region has the DNA TGTGCCAGCAGTTACGGTCTGCGGGGGGCCACAGATACGCAGTATTTT. Protein sequence: CASSYGLRGATDTQYF.

The chain is built from TRBV7-8 and TRBJ1-5, with 8 bases identical to TRBD1. Germline CDR1 reads SGHVS; CDR2 reads FQNEAQ. There are 16 residues in the CDR3. Unmatched junction bases numbered 12, after V lost 5 bases and J lost 6 bases. DNA of the CDR3: TGTGCCAGCAGCGTGGCCGGACAGGGCCTCGCTCAGCCCCAGCATTTT. Translation gives CASSVAGQGLAQPQHF.

This clonotype was detected only a few times. The V gene is TRBV18, the J gene TRBJ1-5, with D perhaps matching TRBD1 (6 bases). The CDR3 sequence is 13 residues long. The V end was cut by 5 bases, the J end by 7 bases, with 12 bases between. Germline V lookup: CDR1 KGHSH, CDR2 LQKENI. The chain's CDR3 is CASSGGWDQPQHF. CDR3 nucleotides: TGTGCCAGCTCAGGGGGCTGGGACCAGCCCCAGCATTTT.

V usage is TRBV6-6 and J usage is TRBJ2-1; no reliable D call. The germline V gene encodes CDR1 MNHNY and CDR2 SVGAGI (reference sequence). This CDR3 is 12 amino acids long. Between the trimmed V and J ends, which lost 7 bases and 3 bases, there was a span of 7 bases. In DNA, the CDR3 is TGTGCCAGCACCCACGGCTACAATGAGCAGTTCTTC. This codes for CASTHGYNEQFF.

This clonotype occurred many times. The chain is built from TRBV5-1 and TRBJ2-1, with D possibly called TRBD1 or TRBD2 (5 bases each). CDR3 size: 14 residues. Looked up from germline, CDR1 is SGHRS and CDR2 is YFSETQ. Between the trimmed V and J ends, which lost 3 bases and 8 bases, there was a span of 15 bases. The CDR3 bases are TGCGCCAGCAGCTGGTGGGGGATTTTTGATGAGCAGTTCTTC. Its protein product is CASSWWGIFDEQFF.

This clonotype was observed many times. CDR3 DNA sequence: TGTGCCAGCAGTGCGGGACTAGCGGTGGACGAGCAGTACTTC. Translating it yields CASSAGLAVDEQYF. V gene TRBV12-3 or TRBV12-4 combines with J gene TRBJ2-7, with TRBD2 matching over 11 bases. There are 14 residues in the CDR3. Losses at the gene ends were 5 bases for V and 5 bases for J; bases not matched to a gene: 5.

This clonotype was picked up a small number of times. The rearrangement links TRBV19 to TRBJ1-6, with 7 positions matching TRBD1. CDR1 and CDR2 from the germline V gene are LNHDA and SQIVND (reference sequence). V was pared by 7 bases and J by 0 bases, with 6 bases of the junction left unmatched. The length of the CDR3 is 16 residues. CDR3 nucleotide sequence: TGTGCCAGTACCACGGGACAGAGCTCCTATAATTCACCCCTCCACTTT. Its protein product is CASTTGQSSYNSPLHF.

The rearrangement uses TRBV9 and TRBJ2-5, with 11 bases matching TRBD1. Looked up from germline, CDR1 is SGDLS and CDR2 is YYNGEE. This CDR3 comprises 16 residues. Trimming took 4 bases from V and 0 from J; bases not matched to a gene: 5. The CDR3 nucleotides read TGTGCCAGCAGCCCAACGGACAGGGGGCACCAAGAGACCCAGTACTTC. As protein: CASSPTDRGHQETQYF.

This clonotype was detected only a few times. The chain combines TRBV9 with TRBJ2-3, with TRBD2 identical over 10 bases. The CDR3 sequence is 15 residues long. Germline V gene data show CDR1 as SGDLS and CDR2 as YYNGEE. The J segment lost 4 bases and the V segment lost 3 bases, leaving 5 bases of the junction unmatched. The CDR3 spells CASSESGRGSDTQYF. CDR3 DNA sequence: TGTGCCAGCAGCGAGAGCGGGAGGGGTTCAGATACGCAGTATTTT.

This clonotype was detected many times. The CDR3 nucleotides read TGCAGCGTTGTTAATAGCGGCTACACCGGGGAGCTGTTTTTT. This encodes CSVVNSGYTGELFF. This chain joins TRBV29-1 and TRBJ2-2; weak D call: TRBD2 (6 bases). V was trimmed by 4 bases and J by 3 bases, leaving 12 bases between them. Germline lookup yields CDR1 SQVTM and CDR2 ANQGSEA. This CDR3 is 14 amino acids long.

This clonotype occurred a few times. The V and J genes are TRBV10-3 and TRBJ2-3, with D possibly TRBD1 on 6 matching bases. V was trimmed by 7 bases and J by 1 base, leaving 6 bases between them. From germline, CDR1 is ENHRY and CDR2 SYGVKD. The CDR3 extends over 12 amino acids. CDR3 sequence reads: CAITGGTDTQYF. Written as DNA, the CDR3 is TGTGCCATCACAGGGGGCACAGATACGCAGTATTTT.

V gene TRBV15 combines with J gene TRBJ2-5, with 8 bases lining up with TRBD2. This CDR3 contains 13 residues. J was trimmed by 5 bases and V by 8 bases; bases with no gene match: 7. CDR1 is LNHNV, CDR2 YYDKDF, per germline (reference sequence). This CDR3 reads CATSGTRSETQYF. In nucleotides, the CDR3 is TGTGCCACCTCCGGGACTAGATCGGAGACCCAGTACTTC.

This CDR3 reads CAILGTTDTQYF. In DNA, the CDR3 is TGTGCCATCCTTGGGACGACGGATACGCAGTATTTT. The chain recombines TRBV10-3 with TRBJ2-3; D possibly matches TRBD1 or TRBD2 (5 bases each). Trimming cost V 8 bases and J 6 bases, with 12 bases left between them. The CDR3 has 12 amino acids. CDR1 and CDR2 from the germline V gene are ENHRY and SYGVKD.

This clonotype was counted at least ten times. The CDR3 loop is CASSLVAGGKNIQYF. CDR3 coding DNA: TGCGCCAGCAGCTTGGTGGCAGGAGGTAAAAACATTCAGTACTTC. The rearrangement joins TRBV5-1 to TRBJ2-4; weak D call: TRBD2 (5 bases). V shed 0 bases and J shed 4 bases, with 11 bases lying between them. The CDR3 totals 15 residues. The germline CDR1 and CDR2 sequences are SGHRS and YFSETQ.

The J gene is TRBJ2-1, the V gene TRBV20-1; 11 positions match TRBD2. Germline V gene sequence: CDR1 DFQATT, CDR2 SNEGSKA (reference sequence). The trim removed 2 bases at V and 2 bases at J, leaving 8 bases unmatched. The CDR3 runs 17 residues. CDR3 sequence (DNA): TGCAGTGCTAGAAGATCGGATAGCGGGAGGGCCTACAATGAGCAGTTCTTC. Translating it yields CSARRSDSGRAYNEQFF.

This clonotype was seen many times. The chain couples TRBV2 to TRBJ2-3; D tentatively reads TRBD1 or TRBD2 (6 bases each). V was clipped by 6 bases and J by 5 bases, with 18 bases between them. CDR3 length: 15 amino acids. The germline CDR1 and CDR2 sequences are SNHLY and FYNNEI. The CDR3 sequence: CASRETGVGGDTQYF. Written as DNA, the CDR3 is TGTGCCAGCAGGGAAACGGGAGTAGGGGGAGATACGCAGTATTTT. The full variable domain, rest sourced from reference TRBV2 and TRBJ2-3, is EPEVTQTPSHQVTQMGQEVILRCVPISNHLYFYWYRQILGQKVEFLVSFYNNEISEKSEIFDDQFSVERPDGSNFTLKIRSTKLEDSAMYFCASRETGVGGDTQYFGPGTRLTVL.

This clonotype was counted many times. The rearrangement links TRBV25-1 to TRBJ2-1; 11 nucleotides align to TRBD2. The CDR3 has 16 amino acids. V trimming: 5 bases; J trimming: 3 bases; junction bases outside the gene matches: 6. The germline gives CDR1 MGHDK, CDR2 SYGVNS. The CDR3 coding sequence is TGTGCCAGCAGTATTGCTAGCGGGGGGTACTACAATGAGCAGTTCTTC. Translated: CASSIASGGYYNEQFF.

This clonotype has a count of ten or more. The V gene is TRBV7-2, the J gene TRBJ2-1; TRBD2 is a possible D gene (7 bases). The CDR3 spans 15 residues. Trimming pared 2 bases from V and 7 bases from J, leaving 15 bases between. CDR1 is SGHTA and CDR2 is FQGNSA in the germline V gene. CDR3 residues: CASSLTGGQGNEQFF. DNA for the CDR3: TGTGCCAGCAGCTTAACGGGAGGCCAGGGGAATGAGCAGTTCTTC. The full variable domain, rest sourced from reference TRBV7-2 and TRBJ2-1, is GAGVSQSPSNKVTEKGKDVELRCDPISGHTALYWYRQSLGQGLEFLIYFQGNSAPDKSGLPSDRFSAERTGGSVSTLTIQRTQQEDSAVYLCASSLTGGQGNEQFFGPGTRLTVL.

The chain uses TRBV12-3 or TRBV12-4 and TRBJ2-1, with TRBD2 matching over 9 bases. The CDR3 runs to 16 residues. V shed 5 bases, J shed 0 bases, and the junction held 5 bases outside the gene matches. This CDR3 reads CASSPSGKTSYNEQFF. Written as DNA, the CDR3 is TGTGCCAGCAGTCCTAGCGGGAAGACCTCCTACAATGAGCAGTTCTTC.

This chain links TRBV10-3 with TRBJ2-5; D uncertain. In germline, CDR1 is ENHRY, CDR2 SYGVKD. The CDR3 spans 14 residues. V gave up 4 bases and J gave up 0 bases, with 9 bases separating them. CDR3 DNA sequence: TGTGCCATCAGTGCCGTCCGGGACCAAGAGACCCAGTACTTC. Translation gives CAISAVRDQETQYF.

This clonotype came up many times. The gene calls are TRBV24-1 and TRBJ2-2, with 9 bases lining up with TRBD1. V shed 3 bases, J shed 2 bases, and the junction held 9 bases outside the gene matches. CDR3 size: 18 residues. CDR1 is KGHDR, CDR2 SFDVKD, per germline. The CDR3 region is CATSDETGTGINTGELFF. The DNA of the CDR3 is TGTGCCACCAGTGATGAAACCGGGACAGGGATTAACACCGGGGAGCTGTTTTTT.

The V gene is TRBV4-1, the J gene TRBJ2-5; 11 bases match TRBD2. Trimming removed 0 bases from V and 7 bases from J; junction bases left unmatched: 4. Germline V gene data show CDR1 as MGHRA and CDR2 as YSYEKL. The CDR3 is 15 residues long. CDR3 protein: CASSQEELAGVTQYF. The CDR3 nucleotides are TGCGCCAGCAGCCAAGAGGAACTAGCGGGAGTGACCCAGTACTTC.